This TCR beta chain emerged from a study of PD-L1 blockade in urothelial cancer. V gave up 3 bases and J gave up 3 bases; unmatched junction bases: 10. The CDR3 has 16 residues. From germline, CDR1 is SGHDT and CDR2 YYEEEE. Generated by immunoSEQ multiplex PCR, the TCRdb table keeps only in-frame clones and is missing some. The table records 85,000 to 90,000 clones, 90% to 95% of them present only once. The sequencing used PBMCs, collected around atezolizumab (anti-PD-L1) treatment. This TCR derives from a man in his sixties with urothelial cancer. The gene calls are TRBV5-6 and TRBJ2-7; 9 bases line up with TRBD2. The CDR3 nucleotides are TGTGCCAGCAGCTCAGACAATAGCGGGAGATACTACGAGCAGTACTTC. As protein: CASSSDNSGRYYEQYF.